This T cell receptor beta chain was sequenced in a study of cytomegalovirus exposure and HLA in healthy donors. PCR primers comprised 60 Vbeta and 13 Jbeta primers. Some clones are missing from TCRdb's copy, which holds only in-frame ones; the method was immunoSEQ multiplex PCR. The sample includes some 140,000 clones, less than 85% of them seen just once. The CDR3 runs 13 residues. Trimming at V came to 6 bases and at J to 9 bases, leaving 3 bases not matched to a gene. CDR1 and CDR2 from the germline V gene are MNHEY and SVGAGI. The sequencing sample was made of PBMCs. This TCR came from a man in his forties in good health and CMV-seronegative. The genes are TRBV6-5 and TRBJ1-6; TRBD1 agrees at 9 bases. The CDR3 reads CASSRQGGSPLHF. The CDR3 bases are TGTGCCAGCAGCCGACAGGGGGGTTCACCCCTCCACTTT.